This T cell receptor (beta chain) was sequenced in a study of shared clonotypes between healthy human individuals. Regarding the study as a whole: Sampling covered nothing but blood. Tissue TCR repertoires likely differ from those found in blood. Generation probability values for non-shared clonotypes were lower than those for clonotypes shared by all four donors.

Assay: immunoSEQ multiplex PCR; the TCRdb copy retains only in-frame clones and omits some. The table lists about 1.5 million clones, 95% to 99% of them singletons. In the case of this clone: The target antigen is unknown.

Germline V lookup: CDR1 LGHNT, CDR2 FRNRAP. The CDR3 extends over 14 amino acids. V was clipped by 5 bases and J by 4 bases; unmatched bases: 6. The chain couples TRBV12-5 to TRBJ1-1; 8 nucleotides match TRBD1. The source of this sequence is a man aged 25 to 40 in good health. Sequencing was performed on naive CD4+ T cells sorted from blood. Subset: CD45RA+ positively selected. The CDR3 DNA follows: TGTGCTAGTGGTCTGGACAGGGAGGGCACTGAAGCTTTCTTT. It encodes CASGLDREGTEAFF.